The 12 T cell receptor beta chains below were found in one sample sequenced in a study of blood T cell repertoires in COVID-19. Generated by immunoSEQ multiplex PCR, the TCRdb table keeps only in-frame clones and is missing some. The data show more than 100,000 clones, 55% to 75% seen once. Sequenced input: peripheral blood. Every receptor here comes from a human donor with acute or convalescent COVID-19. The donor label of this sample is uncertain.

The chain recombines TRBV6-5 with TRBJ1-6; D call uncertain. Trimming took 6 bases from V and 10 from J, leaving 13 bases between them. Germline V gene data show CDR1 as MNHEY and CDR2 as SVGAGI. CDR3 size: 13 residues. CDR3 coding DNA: TGTGCCAGCAGCTCAACGGCGGAGTCACCCCTCCACTTT. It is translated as CASSSTAESPLHF.

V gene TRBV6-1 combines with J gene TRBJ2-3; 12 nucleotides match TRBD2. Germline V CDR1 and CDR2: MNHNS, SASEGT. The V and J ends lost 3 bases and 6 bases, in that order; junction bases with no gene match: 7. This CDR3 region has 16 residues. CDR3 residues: CASSDPRLAGGDTQYF. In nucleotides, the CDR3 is TGTGCCAGCAGTGACCCGCGGCTAGCGGGGGGGGATACGCAGTATTTT.

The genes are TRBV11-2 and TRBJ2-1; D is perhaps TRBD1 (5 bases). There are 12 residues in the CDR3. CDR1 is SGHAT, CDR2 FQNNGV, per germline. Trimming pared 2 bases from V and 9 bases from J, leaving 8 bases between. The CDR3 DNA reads TGTGCCAGCAGCTTAACAAGGGGTGAGCAGTTCTTC. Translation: CASSLTRGEQFF.

The CDR3 nucleotides are TGTGCCAGCAGCTCCCGGTTAGCCAAAAACATTCAGTACTTC. Residues: CASSSRLAKNIQYF. V usage is TRBV5-4 and J usage is TRBJ2-4, with D uncertain. From germline, CDR1 is SGHNT and CDR2 YYREEE (reference sequence). The CDR3 length is 14 residues. Between the trimmed V and J ends, which lost 3 bases and 0 bases, there was a span of 7 bases.

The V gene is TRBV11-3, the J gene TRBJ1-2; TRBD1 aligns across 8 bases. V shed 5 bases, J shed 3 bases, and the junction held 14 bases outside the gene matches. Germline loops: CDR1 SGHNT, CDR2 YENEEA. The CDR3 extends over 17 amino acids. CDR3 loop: CASSPQSGQGAYYGYTF. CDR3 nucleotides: TGTGCCAGCAGCCCCCAATCCGGACAGGGAGCGTACTATGGCTACACCTTC.

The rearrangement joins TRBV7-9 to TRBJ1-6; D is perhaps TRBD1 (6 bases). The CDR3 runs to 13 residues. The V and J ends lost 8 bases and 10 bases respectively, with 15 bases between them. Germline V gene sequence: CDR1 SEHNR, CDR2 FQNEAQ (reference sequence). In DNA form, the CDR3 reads TGTGCCAGCGTACAGGGCAAAGGATCACCCCTCCACTTT. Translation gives CASVQGKGSPLHF.

This chain's CDR3 is CASTIPGTSGGEQFF. For the CDR3, the DNA is TGTGCCAGCACCATACCCGGGACTAGCGGGGGGGAGCAGTTCTTC. The J gene is TRBJ2-1, the V gene TRBV7-2; 15 positions agree with TRBD2. Germline CDR1 is SGHTA and CDR2 is FQGNSA. CDR3 size: 15 residues. V was pared by 7 bases and J by 10 bases, with 8 bases of the junction left unmatched.

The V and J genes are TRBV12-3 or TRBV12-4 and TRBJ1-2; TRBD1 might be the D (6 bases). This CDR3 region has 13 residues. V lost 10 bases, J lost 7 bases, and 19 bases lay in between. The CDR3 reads CATLPDSASGYTF. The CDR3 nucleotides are TGTGCCACCCTACCGGACAGTGCTTCTGGCTACACCTTC.

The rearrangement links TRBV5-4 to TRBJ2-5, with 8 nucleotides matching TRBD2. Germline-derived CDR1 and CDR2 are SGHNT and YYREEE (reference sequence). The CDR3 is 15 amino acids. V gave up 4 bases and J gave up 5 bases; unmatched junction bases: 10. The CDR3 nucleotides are TGTGCCAGCAGCCCTCACTCGAAGCGGGGGGAGACCCAGTACTTC. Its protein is CASSPHSKRGETQYF. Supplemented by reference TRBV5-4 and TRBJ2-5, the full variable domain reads ETGVTQSPTHLIKTRGQQVTLRCSSQSGHNTVSWYQQALGQGPQFIFQYYREEENGRGNFPPRFSGLQFPNYSSELNVNALELDDSALYLCASSPHSKRGETQYFGPGTRLLVL.

The CDR3 protein is CSASSTETQYF. Here the CDR3 DNA reads TGCAGTGCTAGCTCTACCGAGACCCAGTACTTC. This chain connects TRBV20-1 to TRBJ2-5; D is unclear. Germline loops: CDR1 DFQATT, CDR2 SNEGSKA (reference sequence). The V end was cut by 3 bases, the J end by 5 bases, with 7 bases between. This CDR3 spans 11 amino acids.

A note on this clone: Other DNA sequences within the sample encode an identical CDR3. CDR3 bases: TGTGCCAGCAGCGTAACGGTGAACACTGAAGCTTTCTTT. Residues: CASSVTVNTEAFF. This chain links TRBV9 with TRBJ1-1; no definite D call. Between the trimmed V and J ends, which lost 1 base and 0 bases, there was a span of 4 bases. Germline CDR1 is SGDLS and CDR2 is YYNGEE. The CDR3 runs to 13 residues.

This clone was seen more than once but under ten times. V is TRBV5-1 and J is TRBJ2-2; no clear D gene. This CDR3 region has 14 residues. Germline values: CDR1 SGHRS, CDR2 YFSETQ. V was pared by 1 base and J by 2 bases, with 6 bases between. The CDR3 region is CASSLWPNTGELFF. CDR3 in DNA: TGCGCCAGCAGCTTGTGGCCTAACACCGGGGAGCTGTTTTTT.